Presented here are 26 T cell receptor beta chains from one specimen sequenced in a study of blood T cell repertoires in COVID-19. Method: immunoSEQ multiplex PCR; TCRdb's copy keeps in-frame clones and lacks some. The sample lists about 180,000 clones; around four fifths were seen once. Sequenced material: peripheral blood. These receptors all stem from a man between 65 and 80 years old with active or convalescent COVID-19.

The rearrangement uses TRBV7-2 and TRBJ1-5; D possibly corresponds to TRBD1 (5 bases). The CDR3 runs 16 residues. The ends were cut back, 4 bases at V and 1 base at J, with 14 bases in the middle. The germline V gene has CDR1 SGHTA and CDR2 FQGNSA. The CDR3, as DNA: TGTGCCAGCAGCTCTCGCCGGCAGGGAAGCAATCAGCCCCAGCATTTT. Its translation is CASSSRRQGSNQPQHF.

CDR3 bases: TGCGCCAGCAGCATACAAGGACTAGCGGGCGCCGATACGCAGTATTTT. As protein: CASSIQGLAGADTQYF. The chain links TRBV5-1 to TRBJ2-3; 11 bases are a match to TRBD2. With 4 bases clipped from V and 6 bases from J, the junction kept 10 bases outside the gene matches. Germline lookup yields CDR1 SGHRS and CDR2 YFSETQ. The CDR3 extends over 16 amino acids. The whole variable domain, filled in from reference TRBV5-1 and TRBJ2-3, reads KAGVTQTPRYLIKTRGQQVTLSCSPISGHRSVSWYQQTPGQGLQFLFEYFSETQRNKGNFPGRFSGRQFSNSRSEMNVSTLELGDSALYLCASSIQGLAGADTQYFGPGTRLTVL.

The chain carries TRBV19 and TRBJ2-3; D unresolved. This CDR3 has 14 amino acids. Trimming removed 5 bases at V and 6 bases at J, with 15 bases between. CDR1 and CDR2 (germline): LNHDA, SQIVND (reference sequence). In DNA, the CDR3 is TGTGCCAGTAGTGCAGGATTTGGTGCCGATACGCAGTATTTT. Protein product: CASSAGFGADTQYF.

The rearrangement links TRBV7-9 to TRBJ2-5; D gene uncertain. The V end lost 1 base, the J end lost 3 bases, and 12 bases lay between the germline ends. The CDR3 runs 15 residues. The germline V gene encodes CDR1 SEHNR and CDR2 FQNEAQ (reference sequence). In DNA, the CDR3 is TGTGCCAGCAGCTTAGTTAGCTTAATCAAAGAGACCCAGTACTTC. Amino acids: CASSLVSLIKETQYF.

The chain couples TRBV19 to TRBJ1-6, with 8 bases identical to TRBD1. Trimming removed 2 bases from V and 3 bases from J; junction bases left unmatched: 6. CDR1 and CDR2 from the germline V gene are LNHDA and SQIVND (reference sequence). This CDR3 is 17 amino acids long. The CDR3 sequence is CASSIIPDRGYNSPLHF. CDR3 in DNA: TGTGCCAGTAGTATAATCCCCGACAGGGGCTATAATTCACCCCTCCACTTT.

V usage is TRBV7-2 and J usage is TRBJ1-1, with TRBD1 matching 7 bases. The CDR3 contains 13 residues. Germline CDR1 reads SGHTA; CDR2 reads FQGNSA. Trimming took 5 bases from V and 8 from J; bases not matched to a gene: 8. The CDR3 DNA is TGTGCCAGCAGCAACCACAGGGGATGGGAAGCTTTCTTT. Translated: CASSNHRGWEAFF.

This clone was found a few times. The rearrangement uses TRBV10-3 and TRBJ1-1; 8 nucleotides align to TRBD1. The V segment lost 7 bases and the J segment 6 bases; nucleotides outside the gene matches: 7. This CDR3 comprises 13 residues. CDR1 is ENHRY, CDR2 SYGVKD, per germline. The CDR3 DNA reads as TGTGCCATCACCTCGACAGGGGAGGCTGAAGCTTTCTTT. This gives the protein CAITSTGEAEAFF.

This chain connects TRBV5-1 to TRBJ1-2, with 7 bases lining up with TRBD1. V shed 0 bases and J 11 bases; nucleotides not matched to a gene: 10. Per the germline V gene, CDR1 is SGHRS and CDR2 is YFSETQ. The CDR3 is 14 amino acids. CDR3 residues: CASSLAGTALSYTF. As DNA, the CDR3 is TGCGCCAGCAGCTTGGCTGGGACAGCCCTATCGTACACCTTC.

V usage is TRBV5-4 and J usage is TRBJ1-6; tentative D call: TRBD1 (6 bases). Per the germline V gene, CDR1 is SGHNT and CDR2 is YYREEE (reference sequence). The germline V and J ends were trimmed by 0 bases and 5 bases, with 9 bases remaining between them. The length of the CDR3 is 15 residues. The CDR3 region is CASSLGGQHNSPLHF. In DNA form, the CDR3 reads TGTGCCAGCAGCTTGGGGGGGCAACATAATTCACCCCTCCACTTT. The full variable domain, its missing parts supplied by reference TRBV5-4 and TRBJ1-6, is ETGVTQSPTHLIKTRGQQVTLRCSSQSGHNTVSWYQQALGQGPQFIFQYYREEENGRGNFPPRFSGLQFPNYSSELNVNALELDDSALYLCASSLGGQHNSPLHFGNGTRLTVT.

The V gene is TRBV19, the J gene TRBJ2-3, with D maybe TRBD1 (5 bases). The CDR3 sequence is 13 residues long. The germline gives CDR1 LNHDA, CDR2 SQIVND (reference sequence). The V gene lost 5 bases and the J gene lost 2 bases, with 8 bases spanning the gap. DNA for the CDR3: TGTGCCAGTAGTTTGACAGTCACAGATACGCAGTATTTT. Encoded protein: CASSLTVTDTQYF.

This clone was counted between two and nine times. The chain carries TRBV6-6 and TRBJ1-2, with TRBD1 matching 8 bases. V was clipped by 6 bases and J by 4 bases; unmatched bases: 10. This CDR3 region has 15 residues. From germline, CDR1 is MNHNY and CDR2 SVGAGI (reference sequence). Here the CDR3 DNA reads TGTGCCAGCAGCACGACAGGGGTCCTACCCTATGGCTACACCTTC. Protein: CASSTTGVLPYGYTF.

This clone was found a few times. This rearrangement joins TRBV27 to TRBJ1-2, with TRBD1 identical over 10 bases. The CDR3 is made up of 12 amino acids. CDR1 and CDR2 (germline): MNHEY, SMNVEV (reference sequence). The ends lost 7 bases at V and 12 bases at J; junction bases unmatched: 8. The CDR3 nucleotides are TGTGCCAGCACCAAGACAGGGGGCAGGAACACCTTC. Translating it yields CASTKTGGRNTF.

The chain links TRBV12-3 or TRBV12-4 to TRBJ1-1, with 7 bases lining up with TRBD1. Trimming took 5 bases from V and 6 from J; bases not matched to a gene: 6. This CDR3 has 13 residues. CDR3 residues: CASSTWTGAEAFF. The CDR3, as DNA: TGTGCCAGCAGTACCTGGACAGGTGCTGAAGCTTTCTTT.

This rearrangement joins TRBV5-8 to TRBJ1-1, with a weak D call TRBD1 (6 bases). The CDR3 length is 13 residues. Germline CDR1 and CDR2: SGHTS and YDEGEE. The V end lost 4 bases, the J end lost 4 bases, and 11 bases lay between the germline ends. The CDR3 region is CASSLTGATEAFF. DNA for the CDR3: TGTGCCAGCAGCCTGACAGGTGCCACTGAAGCTTTCTTT.

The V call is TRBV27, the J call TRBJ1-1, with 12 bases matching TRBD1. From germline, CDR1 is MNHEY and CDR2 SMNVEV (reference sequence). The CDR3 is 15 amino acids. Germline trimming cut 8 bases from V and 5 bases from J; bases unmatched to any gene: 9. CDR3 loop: CASYPGQGARTEAFF. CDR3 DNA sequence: TGTGCCAGCTATCCGGGACAGGGGGCGCGGACTGAAGCTTTCTTT.

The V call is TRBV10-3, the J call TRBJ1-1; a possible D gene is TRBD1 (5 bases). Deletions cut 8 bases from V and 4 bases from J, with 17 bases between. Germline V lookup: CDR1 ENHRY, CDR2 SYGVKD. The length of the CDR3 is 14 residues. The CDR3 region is CAISRQQSSTEAFF. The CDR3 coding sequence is TGTGCCATCTCCCGACAGCAATCTAGCACTGAAGCTTTCTTT.

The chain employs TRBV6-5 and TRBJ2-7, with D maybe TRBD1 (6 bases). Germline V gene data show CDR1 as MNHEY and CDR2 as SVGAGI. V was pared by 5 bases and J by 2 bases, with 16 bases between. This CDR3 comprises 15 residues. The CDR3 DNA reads TGTGCCAGCAGTCGGACGAAGGACAGAACCTACGAGCAGTACTTC. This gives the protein CASSRTKDRTYEQYF.

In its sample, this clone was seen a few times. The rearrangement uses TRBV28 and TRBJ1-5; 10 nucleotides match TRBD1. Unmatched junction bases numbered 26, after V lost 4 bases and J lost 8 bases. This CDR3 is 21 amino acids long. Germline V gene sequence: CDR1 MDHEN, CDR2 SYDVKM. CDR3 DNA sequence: TGTGCCAGCAGTTGGGGGAACGAGGGACAGGGGTATTTTCCCCATAGGGAGCCCCAGCATTTT. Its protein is CASSWGNEGQGYFPHREPQHF.

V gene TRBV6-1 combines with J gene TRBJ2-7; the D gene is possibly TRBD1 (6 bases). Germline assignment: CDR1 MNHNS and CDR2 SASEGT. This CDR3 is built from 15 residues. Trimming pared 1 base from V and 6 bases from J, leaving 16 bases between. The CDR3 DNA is TGTGCCAGCAGTGAAGGAGGACAGATGACCGGCGAGCAGTACTTC. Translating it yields CASSEGGQMTGEQYF.

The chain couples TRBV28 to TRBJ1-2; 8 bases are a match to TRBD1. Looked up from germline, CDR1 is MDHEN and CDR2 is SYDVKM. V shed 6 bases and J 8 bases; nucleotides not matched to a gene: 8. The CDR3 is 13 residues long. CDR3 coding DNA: TGTGCCAGCAGCCCGGACAGGGTTGAAGGCTACACCTTC. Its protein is CASSPDRVEGYTF.

In DNA, the CDR3 is TGTGCCAGCAGCTGGGGCCCGGACCAACAAGAGACCCAGTACTTC. Protein product: CASSWGPDQQETQYF. This sequence joins TRBV5-6 and TRBJ2-5, with D possibly TRBD1 on 5 matching bases. This CDR3 comprises 15 residues. CDR1 is SGHDT, CDR2 YYEEEE, per germline. Trimming left V 3 bases short and J 2 bases short, with 14 bases between. Full variable domain (rest looked up from reference TRBV5-6 and TRBJ2-5): DAGVTQSPTHLIKTRGQQVTLRCSPKSGHDTVSWYQQALGQGPQFIFQYYEEEERQRGNFPDRFSGHQFPNYSSELNVNALLLGDSALYLCASSWGPDQQETQYFGPGTRLLVL.

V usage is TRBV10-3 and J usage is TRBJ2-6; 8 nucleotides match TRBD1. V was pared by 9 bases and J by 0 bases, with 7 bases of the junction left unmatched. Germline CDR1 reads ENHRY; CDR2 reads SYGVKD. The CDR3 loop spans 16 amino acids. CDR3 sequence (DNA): TGTGCCATATCGACAGGGGAAGTCTCTGGGGCCAACGTCCTGACTTTC. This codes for CAISTGEVSGANVLTF.

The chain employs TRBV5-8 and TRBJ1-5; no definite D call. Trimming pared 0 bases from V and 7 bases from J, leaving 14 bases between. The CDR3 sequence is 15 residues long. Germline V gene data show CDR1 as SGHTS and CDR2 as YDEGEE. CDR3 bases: TGTGCCAGCAGCTTGGGATTAGATCGGGGACAGCCCCAGCATTTT. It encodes CASSLGLDRGQPQHF. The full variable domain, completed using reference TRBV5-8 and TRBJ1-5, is EAGVTQSPTHLIKTRGQQATLRCSPISGHTSVYWYQQALGLGLQFLLWYDEGEERNRGNFPPRFSGRQFPNYSSELNVNALELEDSALYLCASSLGLDRGQPQHFGDGTRLSIL.

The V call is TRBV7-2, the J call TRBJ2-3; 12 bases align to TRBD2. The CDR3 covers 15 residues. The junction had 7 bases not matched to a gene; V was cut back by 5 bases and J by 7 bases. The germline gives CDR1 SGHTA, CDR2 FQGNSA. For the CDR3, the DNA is TGTGCCAGCAGCCCCTCTAGCGGGGGGGCTTATACGCAGTATTTT. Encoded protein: CASSPSSGGAYTQYF.

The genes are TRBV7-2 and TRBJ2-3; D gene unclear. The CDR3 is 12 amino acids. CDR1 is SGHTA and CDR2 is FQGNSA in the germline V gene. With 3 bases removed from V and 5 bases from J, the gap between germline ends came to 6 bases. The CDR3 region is CASSFYGDTQYF. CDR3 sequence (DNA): TGTGCCAGCAGCTTCTACGGAGATACGCAGTATTTT.

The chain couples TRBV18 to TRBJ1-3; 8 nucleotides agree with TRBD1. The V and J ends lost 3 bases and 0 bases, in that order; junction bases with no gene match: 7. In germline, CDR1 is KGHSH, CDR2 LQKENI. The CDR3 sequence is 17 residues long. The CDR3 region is CASSPLTGDNSGNTIYF. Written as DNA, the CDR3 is TGTGCCAGCTCACCCCTGACAGGGGATAACTCTGGAAACACCATATATTTT.